Presented here are 9 T cell receptor beta chains from one specimen sequenced in a study of immune heterogeneity within non-small cell lung tumors. TCR beta CDR3 regions came from multiplex PCR with 32 forward V and 13 reverse J primers. TCRdb independently ran MiXCR on the multiplex PCR reads; one entry per CDR3 protein. The sample lists around 9,800 distinct CDR3 sequences, about 20% seen once, with under 4.5% in the top ten. Template material for each sample was 450 to 750 ng of bulk tumor genomic DNA. Multiple biopsies spaced far apart were taken from each primary tumor during surgery. Patients went through curative surgery, and their non-small cell lung cancer was untreated and newly diagnosed. Material for sequencing was lung tumor tissue. The receptors were gathered from a man aged 55 to 70 with non-small cell lung cancer.

The chain couples TRBV2 to TRBJ1-5, with D possibly TRBD1 on 6 matching bases. CDR1 is SNHLY and CDR2 is FYNNEI in the germline V gene. There are 13 residues in the CDR3. Trimming left V 6 bases short and J 7 bases short, with 13 bases between. The CDR3 region is CASRGDRFQPQHF. The DNA of the CDR3 is TGTGCCAGCAGGGGTGACAGGTTCCAGCCCCAGCATTTT.

V is TRBV5-4 and J is TRBJ1-1, with TRBD1 matching over 7 bases. Germline assignment: CDR1 SGHNT and CDR2 YYREEE (reference sequence). The CDR3 spans 14 residues. Trimming cost V 7 bases and J 4 bases; bases outside gene matches: 10. The CDR3 region is CASGRSTGVTEAFF. Here the CDR3 DNA reads TGTGCCAGCGGGAGATCTACAGGGGTCACTGAAGCTTTCTTT.

This clonotype was seen a handful of times. This chain links TRBV19 with TRBJ1-2; the D gene is possibly TRBD1 (6 bases). V dropped 5 bases and J dropped 6 bases, with 16 bases sitting between them. Germline CDR1 LNHDA, CDR2 SQIVND (reference sequence). This CDR3 region has 14 residues. The CDR3 sequence is CASSLLGRDNGYTF. For the CDR3, the DNA is TGTGCCAGTAGTCTCCTAGGCAGGGACAATGGCTACACCTTC.

In this sample, this clonotype turned up a few times. This could be a read error, since a much larger clone is one nucleotide away. The chain has TRBV28 and TRBJ2-7, with TRBD1 identical over 9 bases. V lost 6 bases to trimming and J lost 6 bases; unmatched junction nucleotides: 15. The CDR3 is made up of 16 amino acids. Germline CDR1 is MDHEN and CDR2 is SYDVKM. CDR3 sequence reads: CASRPGGTGRPREQYF. The CDR3 coding sequence is TGTGCCAGCAGACCAGGGGGGACAGGGAGGCCCCGCGAGCAGTACTTC.

The rearrangement uses TRBV20-1 and TRBJ2-5, with 8 bases lining up with TRBD1. V gave up 1 base and J gave up 2 bases; unmatched junction bases: 12. The CDR3 runs 17 residues. Germline assignment: CDR1 DFQATT and CDR2 SNEGSKA (reference sequence). The CDR3: CSARGPGGVPAQETQYF. CDR3 coding DNA: TGCAGTGCTAGAGGGCCAGGGGGCGTCCCCGCTCAAGAGACCCAGTACTTC.

By share of the sample, this clonotype is medium-sized (0.01 to 0.1%). The J gene is TRBJ1-2, the V gene TRBV7-2; 10 bases match TRBD1. The CDR3 spans 16 residues. CDR1 and CDR2 from the germline V gene are SGHTA and FQGNSA. Unmatched junction bases numbered 8, after V lost 4 bases and J lost 3 bases. The CDR3 nucleotides read TGTGCCAGCAGCTATGGGGGACAGGGGATCGACTATGGCTACACCTTC. Amino acid sequence: CASSYGGQGIDYGYTF.

The sample holds a few counts of this clonotype. The chain employs TRBV20-1 and TRBJ1-1; D perhaps matches TRBD1 (5 bases). The germline V and J ends were trimmed by 3 bases and 8 bases, with 10 bases remaining between them. Germline V lookup: CDR1 DFQATT, CDR2 SNEGSKA (reference sequence). This CDR3 comprises 11 residues. The CDR3 nucleotides read TGCAGTGCTAGCAAGCGGGACGAAGCTTTCTTT. As protein: CSASKRDEAFF.

This clonotype was seen a few times. This chain connects TRBV7-7 to TRBJ2-7; 7 positions match TRBD2. Germline CDR1 is SSHAT and CDR2 is FNYEAQ (reference sequence). Trimming removed 1 base from V and 6 bases from J; junction bases left unmatched: 9. The length of the CDR3 is 15 residues. CDR3 sequence (DNA): TGTGCCAGCAGCTTAGGGGCTAGCGGAGCGGGCGAGCAGTACTTC. Residues: CASSLGASGAGEQYF. Full variable domain (rest looked up from reference TRBV7-7 and TRBJ2-7): GAGVSQSPRYKVTKRGQDVTLRCDPISSHATLYWYQQALGQGPEFLTYFNYEAQPDKSGLPSDRFSAERPEGSISTLTIQRTEQRDSAMYRCASSLGASGAGEQYFGPGTRLTVT.

This clonotype was picked up many times. The chain has TRBV7-3 and TRBJ2-2; tentatively, D is TRBD1 or TRBD2 (5 bases each). Per the germline V gene, CDR1 is SGHTA and CDR2 is FQGTGA. V shed 5 bases and J shed 7 bases, with 17 bases lying between them. CDR3 length: 15 residues. CDR3 nucleotides: TGTGCCAGCAGCCTTAGGACCGGGGACGGCGGGGAGCTGTTTTTT. Translation: CASSLRTGDGGELFF. Looking up the rest from reference TRBV7-3 and TRBJ2-2 gives the full variable domain: GAGVSQTPSNKVTEKGKYVELRCDPISGHTALYWYRQSLGQGPEFLIYFQGTGAADDSGLPNDRFFAVRPEGSVSTLKIQRTERGDSAVYLCASSLRTGDGGELFFGEGSRLTVL.